The clone carrying this T cell receptor beta chain was picked up a small number of times. This table comes from immunoSEQ multiplex PCR, and its TCRdb copy is limited to in-frame clones, with some not included. The sample yields almost 50,000 clones, around 84% seen once. The data are from a study of PD-L1 blockade in urothelial cancer. Study background: Blood analyses occurred 3 weeks (second dose) and 6 weeks post treatment start.

The CDR3 spans 14 residues. V was pared by 9 bases and J by 5 bases, with 16 bases between. Germline CDR1 reads LNHDA; CDR2 reads SQIVND (reference sequence). Noted time point: pretreatment peripheral blood. The sample here was PBMCs, taken around atezolizumab (anti-PD-L1) treatment. The receptor was isolated from an older man with urothelial cancer. This chain connects TRBV19 to TRBJ2-2, with a possible D match to TRBD1 (8 bases). DNA of the CDR3: TGTGCCAGCTCCCAACAGGGGGGGACCGGGGAGCTGTTTTTT. This translates into CASSQQGGTGELFF.